This T cell receptor (beta chain) was captured by sequencing in a study of shared clonotypes between healthy human individuals. Regarding the study as a whole: Clonotypes shared by all four sorted-subset donors had higher generation probabilities than non-shared clonotypes. The study found roughly 5.3% of naive CD4 clonotypes shared across a few donors. Donor clonotype sharing was expected to depend on sequencing depth.

Clones were sequenced by immunoSEQ multiplex PCR, and TCRdb holds only the in-frame ones, with some missing. The sample lists about 2 million clones; over 85% were seen once. Trimming at V came to 7 bases and at J to 5 bases, leaving 5 bases not matched to a gene. The germline V gene encodes CDR1 SNHLY and CDR2 FYNNEI. The CDR3 consists of 14 residues. Terminally differentiated effector memory CD45RA+ cells were left out of the naive CD8 fraction, which was CD45RO-negative and positively selected for CCR7. Every donor, a Caucasian adult, lived in Nashville, Tennessee. Turning to this clone: Its antigen remains unknown.

This TCR was sampled from a man aged 18 to 29 in good health. The chain uses TRBV2 and TRBJ1-4, with 9 positions matching TRBD1. Sequenced material: naive CD8+ T cells sorted from blood. The CDR3, as DNA: TGTGCCAGCACCGGGGGACAGGGAAATGAAAAACTGTTTTTT. Translation gives CASTGGQGNEKLFF. Full variable domain (missing parts from reference TRBV2 and TRBJ1-4): EPEVTQTPSHQVTQMGQEVILRCVPISNHLYFYWYRQILGQKVEFLVSFYNNEISEKSEIFDDQFSVERPDGSNFTLKIRSTKLEDSAMYFCASTGGQGNEKLFFGSGTQLSVL.